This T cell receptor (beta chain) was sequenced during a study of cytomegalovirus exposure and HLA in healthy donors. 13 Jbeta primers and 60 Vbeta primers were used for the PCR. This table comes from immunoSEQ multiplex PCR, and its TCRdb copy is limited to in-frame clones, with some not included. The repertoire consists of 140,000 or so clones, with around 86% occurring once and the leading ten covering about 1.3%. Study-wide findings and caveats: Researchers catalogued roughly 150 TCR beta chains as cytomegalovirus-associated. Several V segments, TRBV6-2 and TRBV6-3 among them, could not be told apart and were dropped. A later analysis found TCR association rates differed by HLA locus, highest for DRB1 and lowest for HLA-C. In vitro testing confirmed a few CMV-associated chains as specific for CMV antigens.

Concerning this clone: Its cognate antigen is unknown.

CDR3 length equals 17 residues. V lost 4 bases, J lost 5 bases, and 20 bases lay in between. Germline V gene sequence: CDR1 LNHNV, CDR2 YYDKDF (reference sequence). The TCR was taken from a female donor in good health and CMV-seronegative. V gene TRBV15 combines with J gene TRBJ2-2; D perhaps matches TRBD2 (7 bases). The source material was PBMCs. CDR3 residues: CATSTSGTPDGTGELFF. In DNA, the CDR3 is TGTGCCACCAGCACGAGCGGGACACCGGATGGGACCGGGGAGCTGTTTTTT.